This entry features one T cell receptor (beta chain) sequence. Its antigen is currently unknown. The CDR3 is 11 amino acids. The V and J ends lost 8 bases and 7 bases respectively, with 11 bases between them. Germline CDR1 reads SGHNT; CDR2 reads YENEEA. The data were obtained in a study of CD8+ T cells in alopecia areata. Study in general: Tofacitinib treatment spanned 6 to 18 months, with 6 months off drug afterward.

Treatment noted: oral pan-JAK inhibitor, 5-10 mg twice daily. PBMCs provided sorted CD4+ and CD8+ T cells. In each case, RNA was isolated and then reverse transcribed into cDNA as the sequencing template. Here immunoSEQ multiplex PCR was the method, and the copy in TCRdb shows in-frame clones only, minus some. The table records roughly 190,000 clones, roughly 60% of them present only once. General study points: Clonality in the scalp and expanded CD8+ clones ranked among the top 100 were significantly decreased by tofacitinib. Throughout tofacitinib, many expanded lesional clones continued to persist in scalp and blood.

The gene calls are TRBV11-3 and TRBJ1-1, with D unresolved. The clonotype was recovered from a human donor with alopecia areata. Sequenced here: CD4+ T cells sorted from blood, sampled at week 24, from a patient treated with tofacitinib. CDR3 loop: CASPLSHEAFF. DNA for the CDR3: TGTGCCAGCCCCCTGTCGCATGAAGCTTTCTTT. Full variable domain (outside the CDR3, taken from reference TRBV11-3 and TRBJ1-1): EAGVVQSPRYKIIEKKQPVAFWCNPISGHNTLYWYLQNLGQGPELLIRYENEEAVDDSQLPKDRFSAERLKGVDSTLKIQPAELGDSAVYLCASPLSHEAFFGQGTRLTVV.